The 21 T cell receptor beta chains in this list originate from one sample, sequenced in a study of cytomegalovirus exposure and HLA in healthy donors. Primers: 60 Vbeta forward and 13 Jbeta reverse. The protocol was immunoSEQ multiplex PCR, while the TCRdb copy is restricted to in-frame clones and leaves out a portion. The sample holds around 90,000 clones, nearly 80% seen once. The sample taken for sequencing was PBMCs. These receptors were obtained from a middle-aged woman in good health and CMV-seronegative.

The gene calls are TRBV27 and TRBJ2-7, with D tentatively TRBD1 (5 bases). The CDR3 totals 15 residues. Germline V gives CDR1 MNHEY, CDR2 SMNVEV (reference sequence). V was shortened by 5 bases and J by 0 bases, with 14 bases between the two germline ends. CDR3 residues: CASSRSQVSSYEQYF. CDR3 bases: TGTGCCAGCAGTAGGTCACAGGTGAGCTCCTACGAGCAGTACTTC.

The CDR3 is CASSKIGGADSYNEQFF. In DNA form, the CDR3 reads TGCGCCAGCAGCAAAATCGGGGGGGCAGACTCCTACAATGAGCAGTTCTTC. The chain recombines TRBV5-1 with TRBJ2-1, with 8 positions matching TRBD2. The trim removed 4 bases at V and 0 bases at J, leaving 9 bases unmatched. The CDR3 is 17 residues long. Germline CDR1 reads SGHRS; CDR2 reads YFSETQ.

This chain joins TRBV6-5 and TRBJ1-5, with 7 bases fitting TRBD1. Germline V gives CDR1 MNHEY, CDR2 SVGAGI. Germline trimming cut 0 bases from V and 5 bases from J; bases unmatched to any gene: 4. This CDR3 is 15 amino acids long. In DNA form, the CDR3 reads TGTGCCAGCAGTTACTCGATTACAGGGGATCAGCCCCAGCATTTT. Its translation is CASSYSITGDQPQHF.

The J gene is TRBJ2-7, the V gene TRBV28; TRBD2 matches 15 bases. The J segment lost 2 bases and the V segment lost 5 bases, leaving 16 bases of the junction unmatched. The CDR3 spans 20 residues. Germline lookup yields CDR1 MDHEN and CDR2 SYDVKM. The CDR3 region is CASSVWGLGTSGRRPYEQYF. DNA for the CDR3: TGTGCCAGCAGTGTCTGGGGGCTAGGGACTAGCGGGAGGCGGCCCTACGAGCAGTACTTC.

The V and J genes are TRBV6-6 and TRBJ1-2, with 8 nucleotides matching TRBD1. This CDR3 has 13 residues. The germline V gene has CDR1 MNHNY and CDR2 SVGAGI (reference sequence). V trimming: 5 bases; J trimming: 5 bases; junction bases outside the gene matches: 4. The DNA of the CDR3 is TGTGCCAGCAGTGACAGGGGATTGTATGGCTACACCTTC. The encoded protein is CASSDRGLYGYTF.

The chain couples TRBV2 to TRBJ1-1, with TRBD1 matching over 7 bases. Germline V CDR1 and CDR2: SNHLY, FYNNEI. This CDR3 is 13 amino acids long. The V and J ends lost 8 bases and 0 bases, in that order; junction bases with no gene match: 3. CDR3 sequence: CASPDRLNTEAFF. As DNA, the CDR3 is TGTGCCAGCCCGGACAGGCTGAACACTGAAGCTTTCTTT.

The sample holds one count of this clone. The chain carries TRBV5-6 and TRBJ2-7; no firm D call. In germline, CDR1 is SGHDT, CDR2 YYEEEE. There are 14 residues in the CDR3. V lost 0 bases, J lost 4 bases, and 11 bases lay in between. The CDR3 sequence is CASSLGSGTYEQYF. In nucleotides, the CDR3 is TGTGCCAGCAGCTTGGGGTCAGGCACATACGAGCAGTACTTC.

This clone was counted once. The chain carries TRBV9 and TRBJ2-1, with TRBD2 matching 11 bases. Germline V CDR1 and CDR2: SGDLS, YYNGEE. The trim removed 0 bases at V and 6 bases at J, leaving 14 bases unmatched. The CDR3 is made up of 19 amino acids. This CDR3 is CASSVDLAGGPLRGNEQFF. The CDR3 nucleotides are TGTGCCAGCAGCGTAGACCTAGCGGGAGGACCCCTCCGGGGCAATGAGCAGTTCTTC.

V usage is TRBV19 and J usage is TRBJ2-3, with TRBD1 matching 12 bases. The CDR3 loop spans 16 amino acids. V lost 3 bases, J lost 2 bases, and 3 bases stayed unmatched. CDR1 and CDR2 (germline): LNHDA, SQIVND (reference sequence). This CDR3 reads CASSMGQGAFTDTQYF. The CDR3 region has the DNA TGTGCCAGTAGTATGGGACAGGGGGCTTTCACAGATACGCAGTATTTT.

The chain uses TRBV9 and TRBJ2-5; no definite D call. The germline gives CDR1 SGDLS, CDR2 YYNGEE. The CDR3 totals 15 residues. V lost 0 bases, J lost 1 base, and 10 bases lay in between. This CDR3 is CASSVGLVPQETQYF. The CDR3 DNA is TGTGCCAGCAGCGTAGGGCTAGTGCCCCAAGAGACCCAGTACTTC. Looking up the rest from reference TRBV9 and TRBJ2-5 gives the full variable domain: DSGVTQTPKHLITATGQRVTLRCSPRSGDLSVYWYQQSLDQGLQFLIQYYNGEERAKGNILERFSAQQFPDLHSELNLSSLELGDSALYFCASSVGLVPQETQYFGPGTRLLVL.

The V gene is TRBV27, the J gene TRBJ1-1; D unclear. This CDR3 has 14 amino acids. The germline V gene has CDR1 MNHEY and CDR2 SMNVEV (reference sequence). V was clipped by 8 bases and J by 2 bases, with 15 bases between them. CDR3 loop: CASWNRNINTEAFF. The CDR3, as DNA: TGTGCCAGCTGGAACAGAAACATAAACACTGAAGCTTTCTTT.

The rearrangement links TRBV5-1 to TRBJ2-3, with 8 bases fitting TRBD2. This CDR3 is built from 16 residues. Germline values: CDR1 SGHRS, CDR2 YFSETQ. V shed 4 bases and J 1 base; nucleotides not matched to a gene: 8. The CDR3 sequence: CASSPEAGDRTDTQYF. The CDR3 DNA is TGCGCCAGCAGCCCGGAAGCGGGAGATCGCACAGATACGCAGTATTTT.

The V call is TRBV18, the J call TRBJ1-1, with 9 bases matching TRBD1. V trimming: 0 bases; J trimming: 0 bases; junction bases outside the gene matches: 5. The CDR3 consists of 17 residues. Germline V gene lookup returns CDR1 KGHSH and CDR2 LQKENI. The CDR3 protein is CASSPPGTGIMNTEAFF. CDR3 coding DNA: TGTGCCAGCTCACCACCAGGGACAGGGATCATGAACACTGAAGCTTTCTTT.

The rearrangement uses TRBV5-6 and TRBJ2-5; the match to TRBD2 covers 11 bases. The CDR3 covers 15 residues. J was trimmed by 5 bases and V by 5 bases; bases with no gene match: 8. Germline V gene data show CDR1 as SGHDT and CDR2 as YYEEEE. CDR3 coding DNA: TGTGCCAGCAGGGAACTAGCGGGAGATTCTGAGACCCAGTACTTC. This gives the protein CASRELAGDSETQYF.

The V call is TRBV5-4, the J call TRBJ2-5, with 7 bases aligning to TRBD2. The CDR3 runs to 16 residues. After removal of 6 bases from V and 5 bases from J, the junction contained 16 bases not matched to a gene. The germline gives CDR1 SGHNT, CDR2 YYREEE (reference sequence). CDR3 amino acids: CASNGARGGSTETQYF. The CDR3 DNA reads TGTGCCAGCAATGGGGCCCGGGGCGGGAGCACCGAGACCCAGTACTTC.

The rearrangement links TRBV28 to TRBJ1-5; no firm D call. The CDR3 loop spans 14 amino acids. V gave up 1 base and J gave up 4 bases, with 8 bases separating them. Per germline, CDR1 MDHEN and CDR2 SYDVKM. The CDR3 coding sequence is TGTGCCAGCAGTTTATCGCCAGATAATCAGCCCCAGCATTTT. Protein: CASSLSPDNQPQHF.

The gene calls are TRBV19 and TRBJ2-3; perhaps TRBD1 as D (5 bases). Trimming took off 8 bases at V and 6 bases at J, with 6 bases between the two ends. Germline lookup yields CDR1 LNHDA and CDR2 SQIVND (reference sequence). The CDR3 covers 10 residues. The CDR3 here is CASSGDTQYF. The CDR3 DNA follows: TGTGCCAGTTCAGGGGATACGCAGTATTTT.

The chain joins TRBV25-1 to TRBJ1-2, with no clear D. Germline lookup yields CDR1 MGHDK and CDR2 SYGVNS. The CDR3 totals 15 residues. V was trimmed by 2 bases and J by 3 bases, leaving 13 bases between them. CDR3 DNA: TGTGCCAGCAGTGAAGGAGGTCTGCTGTACTATGGCTACACCTTC. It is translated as CASSEGGLLYYGYTF.

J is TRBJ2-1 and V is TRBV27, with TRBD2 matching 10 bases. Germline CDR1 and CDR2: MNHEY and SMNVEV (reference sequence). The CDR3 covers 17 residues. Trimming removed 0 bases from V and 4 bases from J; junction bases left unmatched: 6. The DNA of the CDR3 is TGTGCCAGCAGTTTATCGTCCGGGACTAGCGTTTACAATGAGCAGTTCTTC. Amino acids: CASSLSSGTSVYNEQFF.

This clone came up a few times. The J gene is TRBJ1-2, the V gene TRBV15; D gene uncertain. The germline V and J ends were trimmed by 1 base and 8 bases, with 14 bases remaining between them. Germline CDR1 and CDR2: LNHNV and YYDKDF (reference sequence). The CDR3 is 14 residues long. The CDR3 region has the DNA TGTGCCACCAGCAGAGGAATCTTAGAACCCGGCTACACCTTC. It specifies CATSRGILEPGYTF.

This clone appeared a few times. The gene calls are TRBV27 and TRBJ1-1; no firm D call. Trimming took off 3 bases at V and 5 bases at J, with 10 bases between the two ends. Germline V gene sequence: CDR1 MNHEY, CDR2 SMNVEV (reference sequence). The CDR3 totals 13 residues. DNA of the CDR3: TGTGCCAGCAGTTTGGCGGGGTGGACTGAAGCTTTCTTT. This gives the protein CASSLAGWTEAFF.